Each of the 4 T cell receptor beta chains below was sequenced from the same sample in a study of blood T cell repertoires in COVID-19. Assay: immunoSEQ multiplex PCR; the TCRdb copy retains only in-frame clones and omits some. The table shows about 300,000 clones, with around 84% occurring only once. Sequencing input: peripheral blood. All receptors derive from a man between 65 and 80 years old with acute or convalescent COVID-19.

The rearrangement links TRBV7-8 to TRBJ1-2; 11 bases agree with TRBD1. The V and J ends lost 2 bases and 8 bases, in that order; junction bases with no gene match: 7. Germline V gives CDR1 SGHVS, CDR2 FQNEAQ. The CDR3 is 15 residues long. The DNA for the CDR3 is TGTGCCAGCAGCTTATTTGGACAGGGGGCAAGAGGCTACACCTTC. Its protein product is CASSLFGQGARGYTF.

The V gene is TRBV2, the J gene TRBJ1-4; tentatively, D is TRBD1 (6 bases). The CDR3 covers 14 residues. Trimming stripped 6 bases from V and 8 bases from J, with 16 bases between. The germline gives CDR1 SNHLY, CDR2 FYNNEI. DNA of the CDR3: TGTGCCAGCAGCGGGGCAGGGGTTCGGGAAAAACTGTTTTTT. The encoded protein is CASSGAGVREKLFF.

CDR3 DNA: TGTGCCAGCTCACCATATTCTCTATGGGAGCAGTACTTC. Translation gives CASSPYSLWEQYF. This rearrangement joins TRBV18 to TRBJ2-7; D is undetermined. The germline CDR1 and CDR2 sequences are KGHSH and LQKENI. This CDR3 has 13 residues. V was clipped by 2 bases and J by 7 bases, with 12 bases between them.

The rearrangement joins TRBV9 to TRBJ2-5; the match to TRBD2 covers 7 bases. The CDR3 runs to 16 residues. Germline V gives CDR1 SGDLS, CDR2 YYNGEE. With V trimmed by 0 bases and J by 0 bases, 5 bases remained unmatched. The chain's CDR3 is CASSVGGGTYQETQYF. Written as DNA, the CDR3 is TGTGCCAGCAGCGTAGGGGGAGGGACGTACCAAGAGACCCAGTACTTC.